These 26 T cell receptor beta chains came from one sample sequenced in a study of shared clonotypes between healthy human individuals. The protocol was immunoSEQ multiplex PCR, while the TCRdb copy is restricted to in-frame clones and leaves out a portion. The table has around 650,000 clones, approximately 96% seen once; the top ten hold less than 0.12%. Naive CD8 populations comprised CD45RO-negative cells positively selected for CCR7, excluding terminally differentiated effector memory CD45RA+ cells. The sequenced material came from naive CD8+ T cells sorted from blood. These receptors came from a young woman in good health.

The chain employs TRBV27 and TRBJ1-6, with a tentative D call TRBD1 (5 bases). Germline CDR1 reads MNHEY; CDR2 reads SMNVEV (reference sequence). Trimming removed 5 bases from V and 9 bases from J, with 17 bases in between. This CDR3 spans 15 amino acids. CDR3 DNA: TGTGCCAGCAGTGTGGGACCTGGGAGTAGTTCACCCCTCCACTTT. This codes for CASSVGPGSSSPLHF.

V gene TRBV5-6 combines with J gene TRBJ2-1; possible D gene TRBD1, 5 bases. Germline CDR1 SGHDT, CDR2 YYEEEE. The germline V and J ends were trimmed by 6 bases and 1 base, with 23 bases remaining between them. CDR3 length equals 18 residues. CDR3 residues: CASNHRIGLQASYNEQFF. CDR3 in DNA: TGTGCCAGCAACCATAGAATCGGGCTACAGGCATCCTACAATGAGCAGTTCTTC.

The chain recombines TRBV28 with TRBJ2-2; 8 bases match TRBD2. Per the germline V gene, CDR1 is MDHEN and CDR2 is SYDVKM. V lost 10 bases and J lost 4; bases outside the gene matches: 14. CDR3 length: 16 residues. CDR3 DNA sequence: TGTGCCACCAAGATTGAGGGACTAGACGGCACCGGGGAGCTGTTTTTT. It is translated as CATKIEGLDGTGELFF.

The chain couples TRBV6-1 to TRBJ2-7; 13 bases are a match to TRBD2. J was trimmed by 6 bases and V by 9 bases; bases with no gene match: 5. The CDR3 loop spans 13 amino acids. The V gene's germline CDR1 is MNHNS and CDR2 SASEGT. In nucleotides, the CDR3 is TGTGCCAGTACTAGCGGGGGGGGTCCCGAGCAGTACTTC. It encodes CASTSGGGPEQYF.

V gene TRBV6-7 combines with J gene TRBJ2-7, with TRBD2 matching over 8 bases. TRBV6-7 is marked as an open reading frame, function uncertain. This CDR3 contains 18 residues. The V and J ends lost 4 bases and 7 bases, in that order; junction bases with no gene match: 21. DNA for the CDR3: TGTGCCAGCAGTTTCCTTCCCCATAGCGGGACCGATATAGGGGAGCAGTACTTC. It yields the protein CASSFLPHSGTDIGEQYF.

The chain employs TRBV10-1 and TRBJ2-7; 10 nucleotides match TRBD2. Germline CDR1 WNHNN, CDR2 SYGVQD (reference sequence). This CDR3 region has 14 residues. Trimming cost V 4 bases and J 5 bases; bases outside gene matches: 5. CDR3 DNA sequence: TGCGCCAGCAGTGGCAGCGGGAGGGCCGACGAGCAGTACTTC. This encodes CASSGSGRADEQYF.

This clone was picked up one time. The rearrangement uses TRBV7-8 and TRBJ2-1; 13 bases agree with TRBD2. The CDR3 covers 15 residues. The trim removed 5 bases at V and 4 bases at J, leaving 2 bases unmatched. CDR1 and CDR2 from the germline V gene are SGHVS and FQNEAQ. CDR3 sequence: CASSQLAGGYNEQFF. The CDR3, as DNA: TGTGCCAGCAGCCAACTAGCGGGAGGGTACAATGAGCAGTTCTTC.

This chain connects TRBV7-9 to TRBJ2-5; weak D call: TRBD2 (6 bases). The V gene lost 6 bases and the J gene lost 0 bases, with 17 bases spanning the gap. Germline V gives CDR1 SEHNR, CDR2 FQNEAQ (reference sequence). The CDR3 is 16 residues long. This CDR3 reads CASRPLADRDQETQYF. In DNA, the CDR3 is TGTGCCAGCAGACCTTTAGCGGATCGGGACCAAGAGACCCAGTACTTC.

V is TRBV27 and J is TRBJ2-7, with D perhaps matching TRBD1 (6 bases). This CDR3 comprises 14 residues. The germline gives CDR1 MNHEY, CDR2 SMNVEV (reference sequence). The germline V and J ends were trimmed by 6 bases and 3 bases, with 15 bases remaining between them. CDR3 residues: CASRDTGWVYEQYF. In DNA form, the CDR3 reads TGTGCCAGCAGGGACACAGGGTGGGTCTACGAGCAGTACTTC.

As to this clone: In the same sample, other DNA sequences code for this CDR3. The CDR3, as DNA: TGTGCCAGCAGCTTAGCGCTGAGGTACGAGCAGTACTTC. Its translation is CASSLALRYEQYF. The chain links TRBV7-6 to TRBJ2-7; D is unresolved. Germline CDR1 is SGHVS and CDR2 is FNYEAQ. V was trimmed by 0 bases and J by 4 bases, leaving 7 bases between them. The CDR3 loop spans 13 amino acids.

The chain combines TRBV6-1 with TRBJ2-7; the match to TRBD2 covers 9 bases. The junction had 9 bases not matched to a gene; V was cut back by 5 bases and J by 4 bases. Looked up from germline, CDR1 is MNHNS and CDR2 is SASEGT. The CDR3 spans 15 residues. Written as DNA, the CDR3 is TGTGCCAGCAGTCGAACTAGCGGGCGGATTTACGAGCAGTACTTC. This sequence encodes CASSRTSGRIYEQYF.

The chain is built from TRBV5-1 and TRBJ2-3; TRBD2 aligns across 10 bases. The germline CDR1 and CDR2 sequences are SGHRS and YFSETQ. The J segment lost 6 bases and the V segment lost 4 bases, leaving 14 bases of the junction unmatched. The CDR3 loop spans 17 amino acids. CDR3 DNA: TGCGCCAGCAGCGGCCCCGGGACTAGCGAATCAGCCGATACGCAGTATTTT. Amino acid sequence: CASSGPGTSESADTQYF.

The chain employs TRBV2 and TRBJ1-2; 7 positions agree with TRBD1. V gave up 6 bases and J gave up 0 bases; unmatched junction bases: 4. The CDR3 is 14 residues long. The germline gives CDR1 SNHLY, CDR2 FYNNEI. CDR3 DNA sequence: TGTGCCAGCAGGGGGACAGAATCTAACTATGGCTACACCTTC. This sequence encodes CASRGTESNYGYTF.

J is TRBJ2-7 and V is TRBV27; 9 bases agree with TRBD2. The CDR3 is 16 amino acids. Looked up from germline, CDR1 is MNHEY and CDR2 is SMNVEV (reference sequence). V gave up 5 bases and J gave up 1 base; unmatched junction bases: 9. Written as DNA, the CDR3 is TGTGCCAGCAGTCAATCAGCTAGCGGGGCTTCCTACGAGCAGTACTTC. Its protein product is CASSQSASGASYEQYF.

The gene calls are TRBV19 and TRBJ2-5; TRBD1 matches 11 bases. The J segment lost 5 bases and the V segment lost 6 bases, leaving 8 bases of the junction unmatched. The CDR3 sequence is 15 residues long. CDR1 is LNHDA, CDR2 SQIVND, per germline (reference sequence). CDR3 in DNA: TGTGCCAGTAGCACAGGACAGGGGGCTGGGGAGACCCAGTACTTC. As protein: CASSTGQGAGETQYF.

CDR3 sequence: CASIRRGSYEQYF. CDR3 bases: TGTGCCAGCATTCGTAGGGGATCCTACGAGCAGTACTTC. V gene TRBV11-2 combines with J gene TRBJ2-5; maybe TRBD1 (5 bases). The DNA matches TRBJ2-7 better at its end, which makes the J call doubtful. Germline CDR1 SGHAT, CDR2 FQNNGV. The CDR3 is 13 residues long.

The chain uses TRBV4-1 and TRBJ1-1; D is undetermined. Trimming cost V 4 bases and J 0 bases, with 12 bases left between them. CDR3 length: 15 amino acids. CDR1 is MGHRA, CDR2 YSYEKL, per germline. CDR3 in DNA: TGCGCCAGCAGCCCACAGTTAGGGCTGAACACTGAAGCTTTCTTT. Protein: CASSPQLGLNTEAFF.

CDR3 in DNA: TGCGCCAGCAGCCAAGATGCCAGGGGCGGAAACATTCAGTACTTC. It codes for CASSQDARGGNIQYF. The V and J genes are TRBV4-1 and TRBJ2-4, with D possibly matching TRBD1 (6 bases). Trimming stripped 0 bases from V and 6 bases from J, with 12 bases between. Germline V lookup: CDR1 MGHRA, CDR2 YSYEKL. CDR3 length equals 15 residues.

The J gene is TRBJ1-2, the V gene TRBV27; 11 bases map to TRBD1. Trimming removed 7 bases from V and 5 bases from J; junction bases left unmatched: 18. The CDR3 consists of 18 residues. The germline V gene has CDR1 MNHEY and CDR2 SMNVEV (reference sequence). CDR3 loop: CASTSGTGGTSGKYGYTF. In DNA form, the CDR3 reads TGTGCCAGCACTTCCGGGACAGGGGGGACTAGCGGGAAATATGGCTACACCTTC.

The chain joins TRBV20-1 to TRBJ1-2; D gene unclear. Germline V lookup: CDR1 DFQATT, CDR2 SNEGSKA (reference sequence). V lost 7 bases, J lost 4 bases, and 7 bases lay in between. This CDR3 comprises 10 residues. The CDR3 nucleotides read TGCAGTGTACGGAGCTATGGCTACACCTTC. It translates to CSVRSYGYTF.

This chain connects TRBV28 to TRBJ2-1; TRBD2 aligns across 11 bases. Germline V lookup: CDR1 MDHEN, CDR2 SYDVKM. The CDR3 is made up of 17 amino acids. The V and J ends lost 6 bases and 2 bases, in that order; junction bases with no gene match: 9. As DNA, the CDR3 is TGTGCCAGCAGGACTAGCGGGATAAAAGGGGCCTACAATGAGCAGTTCTTC. It encodes CASRTSGIKGAYNEQFF.

The chain joins TRBV28 to TRBJ2-5; TRBD2 aligns across 11 bases. Judging by the DNA end, TRBJ2-7 fits better; the J call may be wrong. The CDR3 has 15 residues. Germline V gives CDR1 MDHEN, CDR2 SYDVKM. Here the CDR3 reads CASSSSSGGSYEQYF. CDR3 sequence (DNA): TGTGCCAGCAGTTCGTCTAGCGGGGGGTCCTACGAGCAGTACTTC.

The chain uses TRBV9 and TRBJ2-2; D is unclear. The germline gives CDR1 SGDLS, CDR2 YYNGEE. Between the trimmed V and J ends, which lost 4 bases and 8 bases, there was a span of 9 bases. The CDR3 extends over 12 amino acids. CDR3 sequence: CASSTPRGELFF. CDR3 sequence (DNA): TGTGCCAGCAGCACGCCTAGGGGGGAGCTGTTTTTT.

The gene calls are TRBV5-6 and TRBJ2-7; the match to TRBD2 covers 7 bases. Germline assignment: CDR1 SGHDT and CDR2 YYEEEE. There are 13 residues in the CDR3. With 4 bases clipped from V and 7 bases from J, the junction kept 8 bases outside the gene matches. CDR3 sequence: CASSLGGSQEQYF. As DNA, the CDR3 is TGTGCCAGCAGCCTCGGCGGGAGTCAAGAGCAGTACTTC.

The chain couples TRBV6-5 to TRBJ1-4, with D uncertain. V dropped 0 bases and J dropped 1 base, with 6 bases sitting between them. The CDR3 consists of 15 residues. Germline V gives CDR1 MNHEY, CDR2 SVGAGI. The CDR3 DNA reads TGTGCCAGCAGTTACTCTGGTGGAACTAATGAAAAACTGTTTTTT. Translation gives CASSYSGGTNEKLFF.

V is TRBV28 and J is TRBJ2-5; TRBD1 aligns across 9 bases. The trim removed 7 bases at V and 5 bases at J, leaving 8 bases unmatched. Germline V lookup: CDR1 MDHEN, CDR2 SYDVKM. The CDR3 is 14 residues long. Here the CDR3 reads CASTLQGAGETQYF. CDR3 nucleotide sequence: TGTGCCAGCACCTTACAGGGGGCGGGGGAGACCCAGTACTTC.